This T cell receptor (beta chain) was profiled in a study of cytomegalovirus exposure and HLA in healthy donors. Study-level information: Membership in the Caucasian-associated ancestry cluster was found for about four fifths of approximately 430 genotyped donors.

Per the germline V gene, CDR1 is SQVTM and CDR2 is ANQGSEA. CDR3 length: 13 residues. Trimming removed 7 bases at V and 0 bases at J, with 10 bases between. Study observations and caveats: Reports described diagnosis of cytomegalovirus status by the classifier as highly specific and sensitive. Within a later analysis, the majority of CMV-associated TCR beta chains appeared HLA-restricted.

A remark on this clone: Its antigen is not identified.

Primers for the PCR totalled 60 Vbeta and 13 Jbeta. Measured with immunoSEQ multiplex PCR; TCRdb has only the in-frame clones, and not every one. This repertoire shows over 110,000 clones, about 80% found once; its top ten account for 9% to 10%. This sequence was found in a woman in her sixties or seventies in good health and CMV-seropositive. V usage is TRBV29-1 and J usage is TRBJ1-3; D might be TRBD1 (5 bases). Sequenced material: PBMCs. The CDR3 region is CSAGQNSGNTIYF. The CDR3 DNA is TGCAGCGCTGGACAAAACTCTGGAAACACCATATATTTT.